This T cell receptor beta chain emerged from a study of Ad26.COV2.S vaccination and SARS-CoV-2 variants. In the study overall: Trial arm assignment for the donor was COV1001 Ad26.COV2.S. Doses of Ad26.COV2.S were injected into muscle once or twice, 56 days apart. General study points: The TCR-based breadth and depth measures might underestimate overall T cell responses.

Clones were read by immunoSEQ multiplex PCR, and TCRdb kept only the in-frame ones, dropping some. The sample carries fewer than 400,000 clones, approximately 86% recorded once. As to treatment: roughly 20 received Ad26.COV2.S at low or high dose, single or two shots; about 5 received placebo; per-sample allocation not given. Samples analyzed were those drawn on day 63 after the first vaccine or placebo injection. Details on this clone: Its antigen is not known.

The CDR3 spans 14 residues. The V end lost 1 base, the J end lost 4 bases, and 10 bases lay between the germline ends. Germline V gene sequence: CDR1 SEHNR, CDR2 FQNEAQ (reference sequence). This specimen consisted of peripheral blood, obtained in a trial of Ad26.COV2.S vaccine versus placebo. This TCR came from a person between 18 and 65 years old who received the Ad26.COV2.S COVID-19 vaccine or a placebo. This chain joins TRBV7-9 and TRBJ2-5; possible D gene TRBD2, 5 bases. This CDR3 reads CASSLGSGRETQYF. The CDR3 coding sequence is TGTGCCAGCAGCTTAGGAAGCGGCCGAGAGACCCAGTACTTC.